A selection of T cell receptor beta chains follows, all from one sample in a study of T-cell reconstitution after alpha-beta-depleted transplantation in children. MiXCR was run by TCRdb on the PCR reads, yielding one entry per CDR3 protein. The sample lists 750,000 to 950,000 distinct CDR3 sequences, around 17% seen once, with about 4.6% in the top ten. The source was PBMCs, mostly from graft donor cells, collected 360 days after TCRalphabeta/CD19-depleted stem cell transplant. These receptors originate from a male patient aged 10 to 17 who had a stem cell transplant for acute lymphoblastic leukemia, so the T cells may come from the graft donor. Each CDR3 is given with its conserved first and last residue. The order of the fields is V gene, D gene, J gene, clone size, CDR3 DNA, CDR3 protein. D genes are given only for firm matches. Where a row states a size, it is once, few, many or the class of an expanded clone; other rows omit it.

TRBV7-8	TRBD2	TRBJ2-2	few	TGTGCCAGCAGCCCGAGGGTACTTAGCGGGAGAGGGAACACCGGGGAGCTGTTTTTT	CASSPRVLSGRGNTGELFF
TRBV16	NA	TRBJ2-1	few	TGTGCCAGCAGCAAGGACGGCCCGGACTGGGCATTC	CASSKDGPDWAF
TRBV2	NA	TRBJ2-5	NA	TGTGCCAGCAAGAGGGGGGCTGCTAGAAAGACCCAGTACTTC	CASKRGAARKTQYF
TRBV29-1	TRBD2	TRBJ2-2	NA	TGCAGCGTTGAAGGTAGGCCGCCGCCCAACAGGACTAGCGGGTTCACCGGGGAGCTGTTTTTT	CSVEGRPPPNRTSGFTGELFF
TRBV5-1	TRBD2	TRBJ2-1	NA	TGCGCCAGCAGCTTACGAGGCGGGAGAACCGCGGACAATGAGCAGTTCTTC	CASSLRGGRTADNEQFF
TRBV7-9	NA	TRBJ2-7	once	TGTGCCAGCAGCTCCTATCCCTCCTACGAGCAGTACTTC	CASSSYPSYEQYF
TRBV29-1	TRBD1	TRBJ2-5	many	TGCAGCGTTGTCAGGGGGCGAGGGATGGAGACCCAGTACTTC	CSVVRGRGMETQYF
TRBV7-9	NA	TRBJ2-7	many	TGTGCCAGCAGCTTAGTAGGTGGGCGAGCCTACGAGCAGTACTTC	CASSLVGGRAYEQYF
TRBV5-1	NA	TRBJ2-3	NA	TGCGCCAGCAGCTTGCTACACCTCACAGATACGCAGTATTTT	CASSLLHLTDTQYF
TRBV5-1	TRBD2	TRBJ2-2	many	TGCGCCAGCAGCTTGAATCAAGCGGGAGTAGACGGGGAGCTGTTTTTT	CASSLNQAGVDGELFF
TRBV24-1	NA	TRBJ2-1	many	TGTGCCACCAGTGATTCGAATGAGCAGTTCTTC	CATSDSNEQFF
TRBV15	TRBD2	TRBJ2-7	many	TGTGCCACCAGCGCCTCGACTAGCGGGTATTCCTACGAGCAGTACTTC	CATSASTSGYSYEQYF
TRBV29-1	TRBD1	TRBJ2-3	many	TGCAGCGTTGAGAGGCAGGGGGCAGATACGCAGTATTTT	CSVERQGADTQYF